This section outlines one TCR beta chain sequence together with its context. This sample was taken from a study of cytomegalovirus exposure and HLA in healthy donors. Overall study context: The 95 to 150 validation repertoires used a platform that matched the one used for the 666 first-cohort repertoires, as a later analysis reported.

The repertoire was sequenced with immunoSEQ multiplex PCR; TCRdb's copy has only in-frame clones and lacks some. This table has about 82,000 clones, just under 95% appearing once. Per the germline V gene, CDR1 is SGHTA and CDR2 is FQGNSA. V was trimmed by 1 base and J by 6 bases, leaving 16 bases between them. The CDR3 spans 15 residues. This TCR came from a man aged 18 to 29 in good health and CMV-seronegative. The sample consisted of PBMCs. V usage is TRBV7-2 and J usage is TRBJ2-7, with D possibly TRBD2 on 6 matching bases. In nucleotides, the CDR3 is TGTGCCAGCAGCTTAGGTTCAGCGGGTGCGTTCGAGCAGTACTTC. Translated, it gives CASSLGSAGAFEQYF. The full variable domain, its missing parts supplied by reference TRBV7-2 and TRBJ2-7, is GAGVSQSPSNKVTEKGKDVELRCDPISGHTALYWYRQSLGQGLEFLIYFQGNSAPDKSGLPSDRFSAERTGGSVSTLTIQRTQQEDSAVYLCASSLGSAGAFEQYFGPGTRLTVT.